Included here is one TCR beta chain sequence, with context. This clonotype was seen repeatedly, ten times or more. Which antigen it targets is not known. Base quality data are lacking; no much larger clone is found one base away. A case-control design nested within a healthcare worker cohort in London, UK, was used, with weekly nasopharyngeal swab PCR tests and blood sampling performed. Between 23 and 31 March 2020, the week of the UK lockdown, healthcare workers were enrolled and then followed up weekly for as long as 16 weeks. Spanning cysteine to phenylalanine, the CDR3 consists of 13 amino acids. The retained sequence is limited to the CDR3, 39 bases, with the frame set at the first base. V was cut back by 5 bases and J by 0 bases, leaving a gap of 7 bases between them. Sequences SQVTM (CDR1) and ANQGSEA (CDR2) are obtained from the germline V gene. Library creation used 5' RACE. The sequencer listed for this sample is NextSeq 500. In the TCR library protocol, unique molecular identifiers were attached to individual cDNA molecules to correct for PCR bias and sequencing error. TCR alpha and beta chains were both sequenced, and the abundances of alpha and beta sequences in each sample were closely correlated with each other. Under the source paper's analysis protocol: Decombinator V4 was used to annotate TCR sequences for V gene, J gene and CDR3. TCRs were defined as expanded if a significant change between any two time points was detected under a Poisson model with p below 0.0001. Abundances of TCRs were expressed as counts per million after normalisation to the total number of TCRs sequenced in each sample. TRAV1-2 paired with TRAJ12, TRAJ20 or TRAJ33 defined MAIT TCRs, while TRAV10 paired with TRAJ18 defined iNKT TCRs. A search of VDJdb, accessed on 1 November 2021, was run for TCRs annotated to CMV, EBV and SARS-CoV-2, with TCRs annotated for multiple antigens excluded. TCRdb reprocessed the public reads (quality trimming at Q25 with fastp, clone calling with MiXCR) and kept in-frame beta chains. When rows share a CDR3 protein, they turn into one entry using the most common DNA and genes. What appears here as the V and J calls and clone size reflects TCRdb's work, not the paper's. This sample has tens of thousands of distinct CDR3 sequences in its table, and roughly 6% of those were observed once. The ten largest clones add up to approximately 5.6% of the sample.

The data belong to a study of early T cells in non-severe SARS-CoV-2 infection (dated by TCRdb to about 2021). At the level of the whole study: Because TCR sequencing was done on bulk RNA from unsorted whole blood, the alpha and beta chains could not be paired. The full study reports these points: Matching against VDJdb was skewed toward anti-spike CD8 responses, likely underestimated virus-specific expansions, and missed private and CD4 specificities.

The sequenced sample consisted of whole blood. Here the chain combines TRBV29-1 and TRBJ2-2; TRBD1 is possibly the D segment (6 matching bases). This receptor was identified in an adult who was a healthcare worker with PCR-confirmed SARS-CoV-2 infection or an uninfected control (not recorded which). The nucleotide sequence reads TGCAGCGTTTGGGACACGAACACCGGGGAGCTGTTTTTT. This translates into CSVWDTNTGELFF.